This is a list of T cell receptor beta chains from one sample in a study of T cells after yellow fever vaccination. TCRdb reanalysed the 5' RACE reads using MiXCR and keeps one entry per CDR3 protein. The sample has 500,000 to 650,000 distinct CDR3 sequences, 9% to 15% seen once; the top ten hold more than 12%. Sequencing used PBMCs, obtained on the day of the yellow fever booster vaccination. These receptors originate from a young man who received the YFV17D yellow fever vaccine. The CDR3 runs from the conserved cysteine through the conserved F or W. Each record gives: D gene, clone size, J gene, V gene, CDR3 protein, CDR3 DNA. D genes are given only for firm matches. Clone size is shown for a subset of rows, as once, few, many or a class of expanded clone.

- | - | TRBJ2-2 | TRBV4-1 | CASSQEARTRMGTGELFF | TGCGCCAGCAGCCAAGAAGCACGGACCAGAATGGGCACCGGGGAGCTGTTTTTT
- | - | TRBJ2-3 | TRBV10-3 | CAISEGRRRDTQYF | TGTGCCATCAGTGAGGGGAGGCGTCGGGATACGCAGTATTTT
- | - | TRBJ2-5 | TRBV24-1 | CATSLTGRNTQETQYF | TGTGCCACCAGCCTAACAGGGAGAAACACACAAGAGACCCAGTACTTC
- | few | TRBJ2-5 | TRBV12-3/TRBV12-4 | CASSRGYETQYF | TGTGCCAGCAGTAGAGGATATGAGACCCAGTACTTC
- | few | TRBJ2-7 | TRBV21-1 | CASSTATRRKLYEQYF | TGTGCCAGCAGCACCGCGACGCGACGAAAATTGTACGAGCAGTACTTC
- | - | TRBJ2-7 | TRBV15 | CATSRENSYEQYF | TGTGCCACCAGCAGAGAGAATAGCTACGAGCAGTACTTC
TRBD2 | - | TRBJ2-7 | TRBV20-1 | CSARAGTSRGYEQYF | TGCAGTGCTAGAGCCGGGACTAGCCGTGGCTACGAGCAGTACTTC
TRBD2 | - | TRBJ2-7 | TRBV29-1 | CSVEVSGTSLYEQYF | TGCAGCGTTGAAGTCTCTGGGACTAGTCTCTACGAGCAGTACTTC
- | few | TRBJ2-1 | TRBV6-1 | CASIASAGTYNEQFF | TGTGCCAGCATTGCTAGCGCGGGGACCTACAATGAGCAGTTCTTC
- | few | TRBJ2-3 | TRBV7-2 | CASSPAGGTQYF | TGTGCCAGCAGCCCTGCCGGGGGTACGCAGTATTTT
- | few | TRBJ2-3 | TRBV7-2 | CASSSPSAADTQYF | TGTGCCAGCAGCTCCCCTTCGGCGGCAGATACGCAGTATTTT
TRBD2 | few | TRBJ2-2 | TRBV20-1 | CSAGSGSRTGELFF | TGCAGTGCCGGTAGCGGGAGCCGCACCGGGGAGCTGTTTTTT
- | few | TRBJ2-3 | TRBV20-1 | CSASEDSSTDTQYF | TGCAGTGCTAGTGAGGATTCTAGCACAGATACGCAGTATTTT
TRBD1 | few | TRBJ2-1 | TRBV28 | CASSLRDRATQFF | TGTGCCAGCAGTCTCCGGGACAGGGCTACGCAGTTCTTC
TRBD1 | many | TRBJ2-5 | TRBV20-1 | CSALDRGQETQYF | TGCAGTGCTCTGGACAGGGGCCAAGAGACCCAGTACTTC
- | few | TRBJ2-1 | TRBV5-6 | CASSLSRDRGLYNEQFF | TGTGCCAGCAGCTTAAGCAGGGATCGCGGGCTCTACAATGAGCAGTTCTTC
- | - | TRBJ1-5 | TRBV24-1 | CATSDARRGPQHF | TGTGCCACCAGTGATGCCCGCCGGGGGCCCCAGCATTTT
- | - | TRBJ2-2 | TRBV28 | CASSPDTLGELFF | TGTGCCAGCAGTCCGGACACTCTCGGGGAGCTGTTTTTT
TRBD1 | - | TRBJ2-2 | TRBV7-9 | CASSYGTGATGELFF | TGTGCCAGCAGCTATGGGACAGGGGCAACCGGGGAGCTGTTTTTT
- | many | TRBJ2-1 | TRBV5-1 | CASSFLGENEQFF | TGCGCCAGCAGCTTCTTAGGGGAGAATGAGCAGTTCTTC
TRBD2 | - | TRBJ2-5 | TRBV14 | CASSQDRRTSGRIRPETQYF | TGTGCCAGCAGCCAAGATAGGCGGACTAGCGGGAGAATAAGGCCAGAGACCCAGTACTTC
TRBD1 | many | TRBJ2-7 | TRBV6-1 | CASSPDRLYEQYF | TGTGCCAGCAGTCCGGACAGGCTCTACGAGCAGTACTTC
- | many | TRBJ2-1 | TRBV6-2/TRBV6-3 | CASNLDRYNEQFF | TGTGCCAGCAATTTAGACAGGTACAATGAGCAGTTCTTC
- | few | TRBJ1-5 | TRBV6-1 | CASSELVGGFNQPQHF | TGTGCCAGCAGTGAACTCGTTGGCGGATTCAATCAGCCCCAGCATTTT
- | - | TRBJ1-1 | TRBV14 | CASSQGGRQARFTEAFF | TGTGCCAGCAGCCAAGGTGGTCGACAAGCCCGGTTCACTGAAGCTTTCTTT
TRBD2 | many | TRBJ2-1 | TRBV7-8 | CASGDGTSGYNEQFF | TGTGCCAGCGGGGACGGGACTAGCGGCTACAATGAGCAGTTCTTC
TRBD2 | - | TRBJ2-1 | TRBV20-1 | CSARDRQGLAGYFSYNEQFF | TGCAGTGCTAGAGATCGACAGGGACTAGCGGGGTATTTTTCCTACAATGAGCAGTTCTTC
- | - | TRBJ2-3 | TRBV4-3 | CASSQDKGFSTDTQYF | TGCGCCAGCAGCCAAGATAAGGGGTTCAGCACAGATACGCAGTATTTT
- | few | TRBJ2-1 | TRBV7-8 | CASSLAGVGSSYNEQFF | TGTGCCAGCAGCTTAGCGGGTGTCGGGAGTTCCTACAATGAGCAGTTCTTC
TRBD1 | few | TRBJ1-2 | TRBV6-1 | CASKEQGAGGYTF | TGTGCCAGCAAGGAACAGGGGGCGGGGGGCTACACCTTC
TRBD1 | - | TRBJ2-7 | TRBV24-1 | CATSDSPDRGYEQYF | TGTGCCACCAGTGATAGCCCCGACAGGGGCTACGAGCAGTACTTC
- | - | TRBJ2-1 | TRBV6-5 | CASSYSGSTNSYNEQFF | TGTGCCAGCAGTTACTCGGGGTCTACAAACTCCTACAATGAGCAGTTCTTC
- | - | TRBJ2-7 | TRBV28 | CASSSYRDEQYF | TGTGCCAGCAGTTCATACAGGGACGAGCAGTACTTC
- | - | TRBJ2-1 | TRBV18 | CASSPPGSLGSYNEQFF | TGTGCCAGCTCACCACCGGGTAGCTTGGGTTCCTACAATGAGCAGTTCTTC
- | few | TRBJ2-7 | TRBV12-3/TRBV12-4 | CASSLMRDEQYF | TGTGCCAGCAGTTTAATGCGGGACGAGCAGTACTTC
- | few | TRBJ2-1 | TRBV28 | CASSLSEGLSYNEQFF | TGTGCCAGCAGCCTCTCGGAGGGCCTTTCCTACAATGAGCAGTTCTTC
- | few | TRBJ2-3 | TRBV7-2 | CASRSDWLSDTQYF | TGTGCCAGCAGATCGGACTGGTTATCAGATACGCAGTATTTT
- | few | TRBJ1-6 | TRBV9 | CASSLDGFASNYSPLHF | TGTGCCAGCAGCCTGGACGGATTCGCTTCAAATTATTCACCCCTCCACTTT
TRBD2 | - | TRBJ2-7 | TRBV5-5 | CASSSTGTSGEYEQYF | TGTGCCAGCAGCTCGACCGGGACTAGCGGGGAGTACGAGCAGTACTTC
- | few | TRBJ2-3 | TRBV28 | CASSDPEGQFGGDTQYF | TGTGCCAGCAGTGACCCGGAGGGACAGTTCGGGGGAGATACGCAGTATTTT
- | few | TRBJ2-7 | TRBV30 | CAWSGPGGKHYEQYF | TGTGCCTGGAGTGGTCCCGGGGGCAAGCACTACGAGCAGTACTTC
TRBD2 | many | TRBJ2-7 | TRBV7-2 | CASSSLGGEQYF | TGTGCCAGCAGCTCCCTGGGAGGGGAGCAGTACTTC
- | few | TRBJ1-1 | TRBV29-1 | CSAERQEVTEAFF | TGCAGCGCCGAGCGACAGGAGGTCACTGAAGCTTTCTTT
TRBD2 | few | TRBJ2-4 | TRBV5-1 | CASNGGENIQYF | TGCGCCAGCAACGGGGGGGAAAACATTCAGTACTTC
- | - | TRBJ2-7 | TRBV7-9 | CASSGFPRPSYEQYF | TGTGCCAGCAGCGGGTTCCCGAGGCCCTCCTACGAGCAGTACTTC
- | many | TRBJ2-1 | TRBV20-1 | CSAPNQQENVPYNEQFF | TGCAGTGCTCCAAACCAACAGGAGAATGTTCCCTACAATGAGCAGTTCTTC
TRBD1 | few | TRBJ2-3 | TRBV15 | CATSRPGQGPTDTQYF | TGTGCCACCAGCAGGCCCGGACAGGGACCCACAGATACGCAGTATTTT
- | few | TRBJ1-5 | TRBV6-2/TRBV6-3 | CASSRPQGSNQPQHF | TGTGCCAGCAGTCGCCCACAGGGAAGCAATCAGCCCCAGCATTTT
TRBD1 | - | TRBJ1-1 | TRBV29-1 | CSVDPGTGKTEAFF | TGCAGCGTTGACCCCGGGACAGGGAAAACTGAAGCTTTCTTT
- | many | TRBJ2-6 | TRBV7-2 | CASSLALRLAGANVLTF | TGTGCCAGCAGCTTAGCACTCCGGTTGGCTGGGGCCAACGTCCTGACTTTC
- | few | TRBJ2-2 | TRBV5-1 | CASNHGTPRTGELFF | TGCGCCAGCAACCATGGGACCCCACGCACCGGGGAGCTGTTTTTT
TRBD1 | - | TRBJ1-6 | TRBV14 | CASSQMRQGASPLHF | TGTGCCAGCAGCCAAATGAGGCAGGGGGCATCACCCCTCCACTTT
TRBD2 | - | TRBJ2-7 | TRBV5-1 | CASSLNSGGGYEQYF | TGCGCCAGCAGCTTAAATAGCGGGGGCGGCTACGAGCAGTACTTC
TRBD1 | few | TRBJ2-2 | TRBV9 | CASSGTGQTISGELFF | TGTGCCAGCAGCGGGACGGGACAGACGATTTCCGGGGAGCTGTTTTTT
TRBD1 | - | TRBJ2-5 | TRBV29-1 | CSVSSTGRETQYF | TGCAGCGTTAGCTCGACAGGGCGGGAGACCCAGTACTTC
TRBD1 | - | TRBJ2-3 | TRBV9 | CASSLTGTGIDTQYF | TGTGCCAGCAGCCTAACCGGGACAGGGATAGATACGCAGTATTTT
TRBD2 | - | TRBJ2-7 | TRBV20-1 | CSAPTSGSSYEQYF | TGCAGTGCTCCCACTAGCGGGAGCTCCTACGAGCAGTACTTC
- | - | TRBJ2-5 | TRBV30 | CAWSESSETQYF | TGTGCCTGGAGTGAATCCTCGGAGACCCAGTACTTC